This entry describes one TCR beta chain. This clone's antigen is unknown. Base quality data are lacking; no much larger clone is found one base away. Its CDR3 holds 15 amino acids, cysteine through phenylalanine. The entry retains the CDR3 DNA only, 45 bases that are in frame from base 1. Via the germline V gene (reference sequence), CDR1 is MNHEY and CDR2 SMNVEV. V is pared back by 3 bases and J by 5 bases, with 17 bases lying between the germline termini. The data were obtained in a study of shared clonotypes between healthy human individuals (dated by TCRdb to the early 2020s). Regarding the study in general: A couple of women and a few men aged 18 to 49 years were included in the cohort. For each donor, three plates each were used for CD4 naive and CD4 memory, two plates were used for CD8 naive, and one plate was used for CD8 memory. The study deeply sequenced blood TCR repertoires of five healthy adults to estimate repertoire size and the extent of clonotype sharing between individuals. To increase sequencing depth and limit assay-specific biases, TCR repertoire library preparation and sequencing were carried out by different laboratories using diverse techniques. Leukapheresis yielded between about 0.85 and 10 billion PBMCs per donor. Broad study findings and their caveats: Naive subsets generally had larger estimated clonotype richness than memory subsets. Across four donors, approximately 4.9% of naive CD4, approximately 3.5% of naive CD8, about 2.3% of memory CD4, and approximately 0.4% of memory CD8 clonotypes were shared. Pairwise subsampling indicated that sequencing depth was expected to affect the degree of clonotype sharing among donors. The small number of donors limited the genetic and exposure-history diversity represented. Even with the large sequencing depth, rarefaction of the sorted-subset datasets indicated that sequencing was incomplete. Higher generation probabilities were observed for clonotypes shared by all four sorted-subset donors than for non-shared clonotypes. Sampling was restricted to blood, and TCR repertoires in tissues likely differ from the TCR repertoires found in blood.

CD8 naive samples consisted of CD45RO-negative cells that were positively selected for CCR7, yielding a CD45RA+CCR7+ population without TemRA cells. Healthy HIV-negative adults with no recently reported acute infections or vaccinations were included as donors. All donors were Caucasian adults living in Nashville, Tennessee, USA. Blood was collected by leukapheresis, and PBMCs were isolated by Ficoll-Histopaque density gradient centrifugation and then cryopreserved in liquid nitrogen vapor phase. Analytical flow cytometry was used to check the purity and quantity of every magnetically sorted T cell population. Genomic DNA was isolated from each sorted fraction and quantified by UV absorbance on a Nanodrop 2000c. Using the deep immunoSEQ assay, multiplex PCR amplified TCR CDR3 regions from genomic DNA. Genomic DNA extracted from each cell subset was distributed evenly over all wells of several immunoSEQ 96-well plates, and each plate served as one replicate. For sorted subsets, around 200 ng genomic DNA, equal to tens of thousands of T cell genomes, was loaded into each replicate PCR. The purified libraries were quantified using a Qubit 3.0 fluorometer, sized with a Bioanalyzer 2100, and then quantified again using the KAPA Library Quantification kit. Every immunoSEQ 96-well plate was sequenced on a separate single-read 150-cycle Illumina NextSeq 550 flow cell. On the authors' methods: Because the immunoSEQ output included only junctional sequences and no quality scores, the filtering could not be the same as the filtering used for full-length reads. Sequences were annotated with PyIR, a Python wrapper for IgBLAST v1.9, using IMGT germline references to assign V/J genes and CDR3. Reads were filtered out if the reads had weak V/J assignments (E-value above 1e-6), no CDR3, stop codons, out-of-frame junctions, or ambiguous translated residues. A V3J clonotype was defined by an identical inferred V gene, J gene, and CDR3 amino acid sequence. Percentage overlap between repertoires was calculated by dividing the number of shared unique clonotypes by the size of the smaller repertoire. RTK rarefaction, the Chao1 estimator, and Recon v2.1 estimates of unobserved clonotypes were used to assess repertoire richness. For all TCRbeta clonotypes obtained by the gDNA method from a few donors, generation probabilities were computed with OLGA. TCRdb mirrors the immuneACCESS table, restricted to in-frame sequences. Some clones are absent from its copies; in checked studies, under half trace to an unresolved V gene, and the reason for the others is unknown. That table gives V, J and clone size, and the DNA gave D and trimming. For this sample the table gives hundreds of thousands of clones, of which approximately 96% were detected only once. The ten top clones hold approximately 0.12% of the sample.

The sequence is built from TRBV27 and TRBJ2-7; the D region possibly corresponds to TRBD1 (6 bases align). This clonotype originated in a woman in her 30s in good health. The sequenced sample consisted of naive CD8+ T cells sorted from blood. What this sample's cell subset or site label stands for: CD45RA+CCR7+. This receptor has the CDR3 CASSFWGLQGHEQYF. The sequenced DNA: TGTGCCAGCAGTTTCTGGGGCTTACAGGGCCACGAGCAGTACTTC.